Reported below is one T cell receptor (beta chain). Antigen specificity is unknown. Via MiXCR, TCRdb re-called the 5' RACE reads, giving one row per CDR3 protein. The table includes more than 150,000 distinct CDR3 sequences, over 15% detected once. This sample stems from a study of CD8 T cells in ankylosing spondylitis. Study results and caveats: Clones tied to disease were said to be significantly enriched in matched ankylosing spondylitis synovial fluid. Earlier work had already found some motif variants in reactive arthritis synovial fluid and blood. Those disease-linked clones were CD8+; they were also relatively rare in peripheral blood.

J was trimmed by 5 bases and V by 3 bases; bases with no gene match: 4. Per germline, CDR1 KGHDR and CDR2 SFDVKD. This CDR3 spans 16 amino acids. The sample comprised blood, either unsorted or a sorted T cell fraction (not recorded which). The chain carries TRBV24-1 and TRBJ2-1; 12 nucleotides line up with TRBD2. This TCR derives from a male donor under 30 with ankylosing spondylitis or in good health (not recorded which). In DNA form, the CDR3 reads TGTGCCACCAGTGATCCCCTAGCGGGAGGGAACAATGAGCAGTTCTTC. Translated, it gives CATSDPLAGGNNEQFF.